One sample yielded the 14 T cell receptor beta chains listed below, sequenced in a study of blood T cell repertoires in COVID-19. TCRdb's table, derived via immunoSEQ multiplex PCR, lists solely in-frame clones and lacks some. The sample records some 220,000 clones, more than 80% being singletons. Sequencing was performed on peripheral blood. The receptors come from a human donor in a cohort sampled during active COVID-19.

The chain combines TRBV27 with TRBJ2-5; D is undetermined. CDR1 is MNHEY, CDR2 SMNVEV, per germline (reference sequence). The CDR3 loop spans 13 amino acids. V dropped 0 bases and J dropped 5 bases, with 7 bases sitting between them. The CDR3 sequence is CASSLSRFETQYF. In DNA, the CDR3 is TGTGCCAGCAGTTTATCGCGTTTCGAGACCCAGTACTTC.

The V gene is TRBV10-1, the J gene TRBJ2-3; maybe TRBD2 (6 bases). V was cut by 0 bases and J by 2 bases, with 9 bases left in between. In germline, CDR1 is WNHNN, CDR2 SYGVQD (reference sequence). The CDR3 length is 15 residues. Written as DNA, the CDR3 is TGCGCCAGCAGTGAGTCGAGGGACTTCACAGATACGCAGTATTTT. It is translated as CASSESRDFTDTQYF.

The gene calls are TRBV5-1 and TRBJ2-2, with 7 bases identical to TRBD1. The germline V gene encodes CDR1 SGHRS and CDR2 YFSETQ. Germline trimming cut 4 bases from V and 4 bases from J; bases unmatched to any gene: 7. This CDR3 has 15 residues. CDR3 nucleotides: TGCGCCAGCAGCGGCGGACAGGAGCGCACCGGGGAGCTGTTTTTT. Translated, it gives CASSGGQERTGELFF.

CDR3 bases: TGTGCCAGTAGTAACCGGGGAGGAGAATCACCCCTCCACTTT. Protein sequence: CASSNRGGESPLHF. The genes are TRBV19 and TRBJ1-6; no definite D call. From germline, CDR1 is LNHDA and CDR2 SQIVND (reference sequence). CDR3 size: 14 residues. With 4 bases removed from V and 10 bases from J, the gap between germline ends came to 14 bases.

This clone was observed a handful of times. V usage is TRBV4-1 and J usage is TRBJ2-7, with no clear D. The CDR3 extends over 13 amino acids. Trimming removed 0 bases from V and 4 bases from J, with 7 bases in between. The germline gives CDR1 MGHRA, CDR2 YSYEKL. The CDR3 spells CASSQEPAYEQYF. As DNA, the CDR3 is TGCGCCAGCAGCCAAGAGCCCGCGTACGAGCAGTACTTC.

This chain uses TRBV7-2 with TRBJ2-1; 7 bases are a match to TRBD2. Germline V gives CDR1 SGHTA, CDR2 FQGNSA. The CDR3 loop spans 14 amino acids. Trimming took 5 bases from V and 5 from J; bases not matched to a gene: 6. The CDR3 loop is CASSSGERDNEQFF. The CDR3 DNA is TGTGCCAGCAGCAGCGGGGAAAGAGACAATGAGCAGTTCTTC.

This chain connects TRBV3-1 (or the pseudogene TRBV3-2) to TRBJ1-1; TRBD1 matches 9 bases. The germline CDR1 and CDR2 sequences are LGHDT and YNNKEL (reference sequence). The CDR3 sequence is 15 residues long. J was trimmed by 4 bases and V by 5 bases; bases with no gene match: 8. CDR3 coding DNA: TGTGCCAGCAGCAAATCGGGACAGGGAGGCACTGAAGCTTTCTTT. Translating gives CASSKSGQGGTEAFF.

Written as DNA, the CDR3 is TGTGCCAGTCGGCGGGGGGACCCCTACGAGCAGTACTTC. Protein product: CASRRGDPYEQYF. The gene calls are TRBV2 and TRBJ2-7; 8 bases map to TRBD2. The CDR3 is 13 amino acids. The ends lost 9 bases at V and 2 bases at J; junction bases unmatched: 6. CDR1 and CDR2 from the germline V gene are SNHLY and FYNNEI.

The chain links TRBV10-3 to TRBJ2-2, with D unclear. With 11 bases removed from V and 2 bases from J, the gap between germline ends came to 15 bases. This CDR3 has 14 amino acids. Germline V gene lookup returns CDR1 ENHRY and CDR2 SYGVKD. CDR3: CALSREVNTGELFF. CDR3 sequence (DNA): TGTGCCCTCTCCCGAGAGGTTAACACCGGGGAGCTGTTTTTT.

The gene calls are TRBV7-2 and TRBJ2-5, with 8 bases aligning to TRBD1. Trimming took 5 bases from V and 2 from J; bases not matched to a gene: 7. The CDR3 totals 15 residues. Germline CDR1 is SGHTA and CDR2 is FQGNSA. CDR3 in DNA: TGTGCCAGCAGCCAAACCGGGACAGGACAAGAGACCCAGTACTTC. This gives the protein CASSQTGTGQETQYF.

The CDR3 region is CASSVRQGATGELFF. DNA of the CDR3: TGTGCCAGCAGCGTAAGACAGGGGGCGACCGGGGAGCTGTTTTTT. The chain joins TRBV28 to TRBJ2-2; 10 bases align to TRBD1. From germline, CDR1 is MDHEN and CDR2 SYDVKM. CDR3 size: 15 residues. The junction had 6 bases not matched to a gene; V was cut back by 6 bases and J by 5 bases.

The chain recombines TRBV29-1 with TRBJ2-3; D is perhaps TRBD1 (5 bases). Germline lookup yields CDR1 SQVTM and CDR2 ANQGSEA. The CDR3 is 11 amino acids. V dropped 8 bases and J dropped 4 bases, with 10 bases sitting between them. The DNA of the CDR3 is TGCAGCCTGATAGGGGCAGATACGCAGTATTTT. Amino acid sequence: CSLIGADTQYF.

This clone is a singleton in its sample. The J gene is TRBJ1-5, the V gene TRBV19; the match to TRBD1 covers 8 bases. V was clipped by 9 bases and J by 1 base; unmatched bases: 11. CDR3 length equals 16 residues. CDR1 and CDR2 (germline): LNHDA, SQIVND (reference sequence). The CDR3 here is CASGGQGAGSNQPQHF. DNA of the CDR3: TGTGCCAGCGGCGGTCAGGGGGCAGGGAGCAATCAGCCCCAGCATTTT. The full variable domain, in which reference TRBV19 and TRBJ1-5 provide the parts outside the CDR3, is DGGITQSPKYLFRKEGQNVTLSCEQNLNHDAMYWYRQDPGQGLRLIYYSQIVNDFQKGDIAEGYSVSREKKESFPLTVTSAQKNPTAFYLCASGGQGAGSNQPQHFGDGTRLSIL.

This chain links TRBV4-1 with TRBJ2-1; 8 nucleotides match TRBD1. There are 16 residues in the CDR3. V lost 0 bases, J lost 3 bases, and 4 bases stayed unmatched. The germline CDR1 and CDR2 sequences are MGHRA and YSYEKL. The CDR3 loop is CASSQDWTGIYNEQFF. The CDR3 DNA is TGCGCCAGCAGCCAAGATTGGACAGGGATCTACAATGAGCAGTTCTTC.